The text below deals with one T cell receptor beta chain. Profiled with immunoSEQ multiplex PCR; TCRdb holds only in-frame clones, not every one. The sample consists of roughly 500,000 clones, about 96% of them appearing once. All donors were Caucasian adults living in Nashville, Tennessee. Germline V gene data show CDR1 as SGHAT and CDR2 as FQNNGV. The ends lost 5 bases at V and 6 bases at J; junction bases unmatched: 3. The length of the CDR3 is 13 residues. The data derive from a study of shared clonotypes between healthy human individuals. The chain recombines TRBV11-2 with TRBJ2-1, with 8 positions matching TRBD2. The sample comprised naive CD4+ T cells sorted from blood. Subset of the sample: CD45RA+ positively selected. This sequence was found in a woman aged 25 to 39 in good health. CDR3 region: CASSRTSFNEQFF. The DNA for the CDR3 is TGTGCCAGCAGCCGGACTAGCTTCAATGAGCAGTTCTTC.